This T cell receptor beta chain comes out of a study of cytomegalovirus exposure and HLA in healthy donors. Regarding the study as a whole: There were some public TCRs occurring in many donors, but most TCR sequences were rare. Specificity for CMV antigens was confirmed in vitro for a few of the CMV-associated chains.

With respect to this clone: Its antigen is not known.

Sequenced by immunoSEQ multiplex PCR; TCRdb stores in-frame clones only, minus some. The sample lists roughly 150,000 clones, around nine tenths seen once, with about 2.7% in the top ten. Sequences were obtained from PBMCs. This receptor was identified in a man in his late teens or twenties in good health and CMV-seronegative.

CDR3 sequence (DNA): TGTGCCAGCAGGGGGACAGGGACCCTTTTGGCTTTCTTT. This sequence encodes CASRGTGTLLAFF. This chain connects TRBV6-5 to TRBJ1-1; 9 bases agree with TRBD1. The CDR3 length is 13 residues. Germline V lookup: CDR1 MNHEY, CDR2 SVGAGI. V shed 6 bases, J shed 11 bases, and the junction held 10 bases outside the gene matches.